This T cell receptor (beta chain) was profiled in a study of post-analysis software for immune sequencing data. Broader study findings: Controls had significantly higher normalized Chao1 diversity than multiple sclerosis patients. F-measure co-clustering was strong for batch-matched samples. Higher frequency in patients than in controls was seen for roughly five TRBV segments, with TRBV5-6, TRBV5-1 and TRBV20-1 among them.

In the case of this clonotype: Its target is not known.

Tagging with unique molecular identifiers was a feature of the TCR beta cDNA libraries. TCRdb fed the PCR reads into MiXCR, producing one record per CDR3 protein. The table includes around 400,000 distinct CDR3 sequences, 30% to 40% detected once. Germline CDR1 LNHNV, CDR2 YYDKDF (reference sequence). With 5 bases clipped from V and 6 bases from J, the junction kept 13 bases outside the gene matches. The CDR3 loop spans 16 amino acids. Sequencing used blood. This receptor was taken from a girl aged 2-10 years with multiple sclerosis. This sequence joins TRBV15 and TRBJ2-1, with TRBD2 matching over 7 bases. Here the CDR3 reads CATSRQTSPSFNEQFF. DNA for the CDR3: TGTGCCACCAGCCGCCAGACTAGCCCCAGTTTCAATGAGCAGTTCTTC.